This T cell receptor (beta chain) was sequenced in a study of blood T cell repertoires in COVID-19. This CDR3 contains 16 residues. Germline V CDR1 and CDR2: LGHNA, YNFKEQ. Between the trimmed V and J ends, which lost 2 bases and 7 bases, there was a span of 20 bases. The cohort comprised adults aged about 18 to 100 years residing in under 30 US areas. Some clones are missing from TCRdb's copy, which holds only in-frame ones; the method was immunoSEQ multiplex PCR. The data contain hundreds of thousands of clones, 70% to 90% of them singletons. The origin of this receptor is a woman aged 40 to 50 who had recovered from COVID-19. The chain couples TRBV4-2 to TRBJ1-2; no reliable D call. The specimen was PBMCs or T cells enriched from blood (not recorded which). The CDR3 DNA reads TGTGCCAGCAGCCAACTCCACGGACCTAACGAGGGTGGCTACACCTTC. Translated: CASSQLHGPNEGGYTF.